This TCR beta chain appears in the sequencing data of a study of blood T cell repertoires in COVID-19. CDR3 length equals 14 residues. The ends were cut back, 2 bases at V and 5 bases at J, with 13 bases in the middle. Germline V gene sequence: CDR1 SGHRS, CDR2 YFSETQ. Profiling relied on immunoSEQ multiplex PCR, and the TCRdb table lists in-frame clones only, not all of them. The sample has a few hundred thousand clones, roughly 86% seen once. The clonotype comes from a man aged 35-49 years in a cohort exposed to, infected with or recovered from COVID-19 (not recorded which). This chain connects TRBV5-1 to TRBJ1-1, with D possibly matching TRBD1 (6 bases). Sequencing was done on a sample of PBMCs or T cells enriched from blood (not recorded which). CDR3 nucleotide sequence: TGCGCCAGCAGCTTCCAGGGGATCGGAACTGAAGCTTTCTTT. This encodes CASSFQGIGTEAFF.